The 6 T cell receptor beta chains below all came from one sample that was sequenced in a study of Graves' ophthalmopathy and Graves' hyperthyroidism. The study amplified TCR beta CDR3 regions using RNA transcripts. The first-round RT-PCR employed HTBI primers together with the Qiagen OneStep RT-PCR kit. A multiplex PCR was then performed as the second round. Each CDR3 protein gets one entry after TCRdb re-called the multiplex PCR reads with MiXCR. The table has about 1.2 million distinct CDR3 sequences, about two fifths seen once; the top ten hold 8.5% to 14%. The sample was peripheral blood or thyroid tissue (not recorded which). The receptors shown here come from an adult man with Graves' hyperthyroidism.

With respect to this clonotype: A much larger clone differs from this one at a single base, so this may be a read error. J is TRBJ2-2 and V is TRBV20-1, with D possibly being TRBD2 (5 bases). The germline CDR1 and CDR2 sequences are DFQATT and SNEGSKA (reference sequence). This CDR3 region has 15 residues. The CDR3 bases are TGCAGTGCTAGAGATGTGACGGAGAACACCGGGGAGCTGCTTTTT. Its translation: CSARDVTENTGELLF.

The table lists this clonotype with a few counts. Here the CDR3 reads CASSLTGQGPRETQYF. In DNA form, the CDR3 reads TGTGCCAGCAGTTTAACTGGACAGGGTCCGAGGGAGACCCAGTACTTC. The rearrangement uses TRBV12-3 or TRBV12-4 and TRBJ2-5, with 8 bases lining up with TRBD1. The CDR3 consists of 16 residues. The trim removed 2 bases at V and 5 bases at J, leaving 10 bases unmatched.

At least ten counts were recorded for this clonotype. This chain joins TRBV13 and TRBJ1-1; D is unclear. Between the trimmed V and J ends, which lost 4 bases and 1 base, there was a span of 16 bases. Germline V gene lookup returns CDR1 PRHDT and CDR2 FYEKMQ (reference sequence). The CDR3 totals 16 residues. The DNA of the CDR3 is TGTGCCAGCAGCTCCCCGGCGGTGGGAGCGAACACTGAAGCTTTCTTT. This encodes CASSSPAVGANTEAFF.

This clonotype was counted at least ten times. The CDR3 DNA follows: TGTGCCAGTAGTCCACCCAACTACCGAGGGGCCATAAATTCACCCCTCCACTTT. It yields the protein CASSPPNYRGAINSPLHF. The chain carries TRBV19 and TRBJ1-6; a weak D match, TRBD1 (5 bases). V lost 5 bases to trimming and J lost 7 bases, with 24 bases between them. Germline CDR1 LNHDA, CDR2 SQIVND (reference sequence). This CDR3 has 18 residues.

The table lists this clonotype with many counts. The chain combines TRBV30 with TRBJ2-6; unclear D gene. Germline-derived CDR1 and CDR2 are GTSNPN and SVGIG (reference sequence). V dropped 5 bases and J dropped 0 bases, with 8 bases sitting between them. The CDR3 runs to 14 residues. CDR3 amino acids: CAWQIGSGANVLTF. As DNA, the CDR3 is TGTGCCTGGCAGATTGGCTCTGGGGCCAACGTCCTGACTTTC.

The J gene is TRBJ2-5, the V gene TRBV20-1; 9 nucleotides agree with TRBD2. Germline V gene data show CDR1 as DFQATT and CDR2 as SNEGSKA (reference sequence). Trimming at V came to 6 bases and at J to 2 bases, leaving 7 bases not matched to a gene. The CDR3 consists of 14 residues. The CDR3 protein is CSALGTSTQETQYF. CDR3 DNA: TGCAGTGCCTTAGGGACTAGCACTCAAGAGACCCAGTACTTC.